What follows are 27 T cell receptor beta chains derived from one specimen sequenced in a study of blood T cell repertoires in COVID-19. Produced via immunoSEQ multiplex PCR; TCRdb's table is partial and in-frame only. The data contain fewer than 250,000 clones, about 83% of them seen just once; the ten biggest clones take up approximately 7.3%. Material for sequencing was PBMCs or T cells enriched from blood (not recorded which). The receptor source for this set is a woman in her thirties or forties who had recovered from COVID-19.

This clone appeared once. The chain joins TRBV20-1 to TRBJ2-1, with a tentative D call TRBD1 (5 bases). Looked up from germline, CDR1 is DFQATT and CDR2 is SNEGSKA (reference sequence). The CDR3 contains 10 residues. CDR3 coding DNA: TGCACCCAGGGTAACAATGAGCAGTTCTTC. It codes for CTQGNNEQFF.

The gene calls are TRBV10-2 and TRBJ1-2; TRBD1 matches at 8 bases. The germline V gene has CDR1 WSHSY and CDR2 SAAADI. V gave up 7 bases and J gave up 4 bases; unmatched junction bases: 11. The CDR3 has 15 amino acids. The CDR3 coding sequence is TGCGCCAGCACCGGACAGGGAGTTCCCCCCTATGGCTACACCTTC. Its protein is CASTGQGVPPYGYTF.

The chain has TRBV19 and TRBJ2-7; no clear D gene. This CDR3 comprises 15 residues. Trimming shortened V by 4 bases and J by 11 bases, and 24 bases separated the two germline ends. Germline V gene sequence: CDR1 LNHDA, CDR2 SQIVND (reference sequence). The CDR3 coding sequence is TGTGCCAGTAGTAAGAATCCCTCCTCCGGGTCAGAAAAGTACTTC. Translation: CASSKNPSSGSEKYF.

The chain uses TRBV6-5 and TRBJ1-1; D not certain. From germline, CDR1 is MNHEY and CDR2 SVGAGI. V was shortened by 6 bases and J by 5 bases, with 16 bases between the two germline ends. This CDR3 contains 14 residues. This CDR3 is CASRRGVGKTEAFF. CDR3 nucleotide sequence: TGTGCCAGCAGGCGGGGTGTAGGGAAGACTGAAGCTTTCTTT.

The CDR3 loop is CASSQDSVQDYGYTF. In DNA, the CDR3 is TGCGCCAGCAGCCAAGACTCCGTTCAGGACTATGGCTACACCTTC. The gene calls are TRBV4-1 and TRBJ1-2, with D hard to call. The CDR3 contains 15 residues. The germline CDR1 and CDR2 sequences are MGHRA and YSYEKL. V was clipped by 0 bases and J by 3 bases, with 11 bases between them.

The rearrangement joins TRBV3-1 (or the pseudogene TRBV3-2) to TRBJ1-5; TRBD1 matches 7 bases. The trim removed 3 bases at V and 7 bases at J, leaving 6 bases unmatched. The CDR3 length is 14 residues. In germline, CDR1 is LGHDT, CDR2 YNNKEL (reference sequence). CDR3 DNA sequence: TGTGCCAGCAGCCAGAGGGACAGTTTCCAGCCCCAGCATTTT. It specifies CASSQRDSFQPQHF.

The rearrangement joins TRBV30 to TRBJ1-2, with 8 bases identical to TRBD1. CDR3 size: 12 residues. The trim removed 5 bases at V and 7 bases at J, leaving 6 bases unmatched. Germline CDR1 and CDR2: GTSNPN and SVGIG (reference sequence). The CDR3 DNA is TGTGCCTGGGCCCGGGACAGGAGTGGCTACACCTTC. This gives the protein CAWARDRSGYTF. Using reference TRBV30 and TRBJ1-2 for the parts outside the CDR3, the full variable domain is SQTIHQWPATLVQPVGSPLSLECTVEGTSNPNLYWYRQAAGRGLQLLFYSVGIGQISSEVPQNLSASRPQDRQFILSSKKLLLSDSGFYLCAWARDRSGYTFGSGTRLTVV.

This chain links TRBV29-1 with TRBJ2-3; the D gene is possibly TRBD2 (5 bases). The V end lost 7 bases, the J end lost 8 bases, and 16 bases lay between the germline ends. There are 12 residues in the CDR3. Germline V gene data show CDR1 as SQVTM and CDR2 as ANQGSEA. CDR3 sequence reads: CSALRTEGTQYF. The DNA for the CDR3 is TGCAGCGCTTTGCGGACCGAGGGTACGCAGTATTTT.

The chain recombines TRBV2 with TRBJ1-1; 8 bases fit TRBD1. The V and J ends lost 6 bases and 3 bases, in that order; junction bases with no gene match: 6. This CDR3 is built from 14 residues. Germline-derived CDR1 and CDR2 are SNHLY and FYNNEI. The CDR3 DNA follows: TGTGCCAGCAGCGGACAGGGACGATACACTGAAGCTTTCTTT. This encodes CASSGQGRYTEAFF.

This clone has only one observation. CDR3 sequence reads: CASHGGGWASEAFF. For the CDR3, the DNA is TGTGCCAGCCACGGGGGAGGATGGGCCTCAGAAGCTTTCTTT. The chain recombines TRBV2 with TRBJ1-1, with D perhaps TRBD1 (5 bases). CDR3 size: 14 residues. Germline lookup yields CDR1 SNHLY and CDR2 FYNNEI. V shed 8 bases and J shed 8 bases, with 21 bases lying between them. Supplemented by reference TRBV2 and TRBJ1-1, the full variable domain reads EPEVTQTPSHQVTQMGQEVILRCVPISNHLYFYWYRQILGQKVEFLVSFYNNEISEKSEIFDDQFSVERPDGSNFTLKIRSTKLEDSAMYFCASHGGGWASEAFFGQGTRLTVV.

The chain joins TRBV13 to TRBJ2-7; no firm D call. The CDR3 consists of 13 residues. Germline CDR1 reads PRHDT; CDR2 reads FYEKMQ (reference sequence). The germline V and J ends were trimmed by 6 bases and 3 bases, with 12 bases remaining between them. The CDR3 DNA reads TGTGCCAGCAGTCACAAAGCAGGCTACGAGCAGTACTTC. This translates into CASSHKAGYEQYF.

The chain joins TRBV19 to TRBJ2-2, with D possibly matching TRBD2 (5 bases). The germline V and J ends were trimmed by 2 bases and 0 bases, with 7 bases remaining between them. Germline assignment: CDR1 LNHDA and CDR2 SQIVND (reference sequence). This CDR3 region has 15 residues. This CDR3 is CASSITGANTGELFF. CDR3 sequence (DNA): TGTGCCAGTAGTATAACCGGGGCGAACACCGGGGAGCTGTTTTTT.

V and J are TRBV5-5 and TRBJ1-4, with a tentative D call TRBD1 (5 bases). Trimming removed 3 bases at V and 4 bases at J, with 19 bases between. Germline loops: CDR1 SGHKS, CDR2 YYEKEE (reference sequence). CDR3 length: 17 amino acids. The CDR3 DNA follows: TGTGCCAGCAGCTCTTTGGTGCAGGGCAGGTATAATGAAAAACTGTTTTTT. Translated: CASSSLVQGRYNEKLFF. Looking up the rest from reference TRBV5-5 and TRBJ1-4 gives the full variable domain: DAGVTQSPTHLIKTRGQQVTLRCSPISGHKSVSWYQQVLGQGPQFIFQYYEKEERGRGNFPDRFSARQFPNYSSELNVNALLLGDSALYLCASSSLVQGRYNEKLFFGSGTQLSVL.

The chain employs TRBV4-3 and TRBJ1-2, with a weak D call TRBD1 (6 bases). The ends were cut back, 2 bases at V and 8 bases at J, with 9 bases in the middle. This CDR3 has 12 amino acids. Germline-derived CDR1 and CDR2 are LGHNA and YSLEER. The CDR3 DNA is TGCGCCAGCAGCCAATTGGGGGCAGGCTACACCTTC. This encodes CASSQLGAGYTF.

V usage is TRBV27 and J usage is TRBJ1-6, with D unclear. This CDR3 is built from 12 residues. Germline CDR1 is MNHEY and CDR2 is SMNVEV (reference sequence). The V and J ends lost 5 bases and 6 bases respectively, with 5 bases between them. The chain's CDR3 is CASSPLNSPLHF. The DNA for the CDR3 is TGTGCCAGCAGTCCTCTTAATTCACCCCTCCACTTT.

This sequence joins TRBV7-2 and TRBJ2-3; the match to TRBD2 covers 8 bases. The CDR3 runs to 14 residues. J was trimmed by 2 bases and V by 5 bases; bases with no gene match: 3. Germline V CDR1 and CDR2: SGHTA, FQGNSA. CDR3 nucleotide sequence: TGTGCCAGCAGCATGCGGGGGGACACAGATACGCAGTATTTT. Translation gives CASSMRGDTDTQYF.

At least ten counts were recorded for this clone. CDR3 in amino acids: CASSLRSGGLYEQYF. The CDR3 bases are TGTGCCAGCAGTTTAAGGTCGGGGGGGCTCTACGAGCAGTACTTC. The V and J genes are TRBV27 and TRBJ2-7; 8 bases align to TRBD2. Per the germline V gene, CDR1 is MNHEY and CDR2 is SMNVEV (reference sequence). CDR3 length: 15 amino acids. The V and J ends lost 2 bases and 3 bases, in that order; junction bases with no gene match: 6.

The V and J genes are TRBV7-9 and TRBJ1-3; TRBD1 is a possible D gene (6 bases). CDR1 SEHNR and CDR2 FQNEAQ come from the germline V gene (reference sequence). Trimming cost V 8 bases and J 0 bases, with 17 bases left between them. The CDR3 has 16 residues. CDR3 protein: CASSPAGASSGNTIYF. For the CDR3, the DNA is TGTGCCAGCTCCCCCGCAGGGGCCAGCTCTGGAAACACCATATATTTT.

The CDR3 nucleotides are TGTGCCAGCAGTGTTAGCCAGACGAACTATGGCTACACCTTC. It encodes CASSVSQTNYGYTF. The chain joins TRBV2 to TRBJ1-2; D uncertain. V was pared by 4 bases and J by 2 bases, with 11 bases between. Per germline, CDR1 SNHLY and CDR2 FYNNEI. There are 14 residues in the CDR3.

This clone was seen only a few times. The rearrangement links TRBV6-4 to TRBJ2-2; TRBD1 matches at 12 bases. Germline V gene lookup returns CDR1 MRHNA and CDR2 SNTAGT. The CDR3 totals 16 residues. V shed 4 bases, J shed 4 bases, and the junction held 4 bases outside the gene matches. The CDR3 sequence is CASSAGQGAITGELFF. In nucleotides, the CDR3 is TGTGCCAGCAGTGCGGGACAGGGGGCGATCACCGGGGAGCTGTTTTTT.

The chain has TRBV3-1 (or the pseudogene TRBV3-2) and TRBJ1-1; perhaps TRBD1 as D (6 bases). Trimming stripped 6 bases from V and 3 bases from J, with 8 bases between. This CDR3 region has 12 residues. The V gene's germline CDR1 is LGHDT and CDR2 YNNKEL (reference sequence). The CDR3 sequence: CASRPGDTEAFF. The CDR3, as DNA: TGTGCCAGCAGACCAGGGGACACTGAAGCTTTCTTT.

The V gene is TRBV7-8, the J gene TRBJ2-7, with D possibly matching TRBD2 (5 bases). Germline V CDR1 and CDR2: SGHVS, FQNEAQ. The length of the CDR3 is 14 residues. Between the trimmed V and J ends, which lost 4 bases and 2 bases, there was a span of 12 bases. For the CDR3, the DNA is TGTGCCAGCAGCTCCGATACCGGGGCCTACGAGCAGTACTTC. It yields the protein CASSSDTGAYEQYF.

In this sample, this clone turned up a few times. This chain links TRBV30 with TRBJ2-1; 9 bases are a match to TRBD2. This CDR3 comprises 16 residues. CDR1 is GTSNPN and CDR2 is SVGIG in the germline V gene (reference sequence). With V trimmed by 3 bases and J by 6 bases, 12 bases remained unmatched. The CDR3 loop is CAWSGASGTLSNEQFF. CDR3 bases: TGTGCCTGGAGCGGGGCTAGCGGGACTCTCAGCAATGAGCAGTTCTTC.

CDR3 nucleotide sequence: TGTGCCAGCATAGCTAGCTCCTACAATGAGCAGTTCTTC. Encoded protein: CASIASSYNEQFF. The chain combines TRBV2 with TRBJ2-1; D gene unclear. V lost 7 bases and J lost 0, with 7 bases in between. Germline V CDR1 and CDR2: SNHLY, FYNNEI. The CDR3 consists of 13 residues.

The V call is TRBV7-9, the J call TRBJ2-1; 11 bases agree with TRBD2. Trimming took 1 base from V and 6 from J; bases not matched to a gene: 2. The CDR3 has 15 amino acids. The germline CDR1 and CDR2 sequences are SEHNR and FQNEAQ (reference sequence). The CDR3 protein is CASSLVSGRANEQFF. CDR3 in DNA: TGTGCCAGCAGCTTAGTTAGCGGGAGGGCCAATGAGCAGTTCTTC. The whole variable domain, remainder taken from reference TRBV7-9 and TRBJ2-1, is DTGVSQNPRHKITKRGQNVTFRCDPISEHNRLYWYRQTLGQGPEFLTYFQNEAQLEKSRLLSDRFSAERPKGSFSTLEIQRTEQGDSAMYLCASSLVSGRANEQFFGPGTRLTVL.

CDR3 sequence: CSGGAGYNEQFF. In DNA, the CDR3 is TGCAGCGGGGGGGCAGGGTACAATGAGCAGTTCTTC. The gene calls are TRBV29-1 and TRBJ2-1; D may match TRBD1 or TRBD2 (6 bases each). Trimming pared 7 bases from V and 4 bases from J, leaving 11 bases between. The CDR3 consists of 12 residues. CDR1 and CDR2 (germline): SQVTM, ANQGSEA.

The V gene is TRBV5-1, the J gene TRBJ2-7, with 7 bases identical to TRBD2. The CDR3 spans 15 residues. V lost 3 bases to trimming and J lost 1 base; unmatched junction nucleotides: 7. Looked up from germline, CDR1 is SGHRS and CDR2 is YFSETQ. The CDR3 sequence is CASSSTAGPSYEQYF. CDR3 nucleotide sequence: TGCGCCAGCAGCTCGACAGCGGGACCGTCCTACGAGCAGTACTTC.